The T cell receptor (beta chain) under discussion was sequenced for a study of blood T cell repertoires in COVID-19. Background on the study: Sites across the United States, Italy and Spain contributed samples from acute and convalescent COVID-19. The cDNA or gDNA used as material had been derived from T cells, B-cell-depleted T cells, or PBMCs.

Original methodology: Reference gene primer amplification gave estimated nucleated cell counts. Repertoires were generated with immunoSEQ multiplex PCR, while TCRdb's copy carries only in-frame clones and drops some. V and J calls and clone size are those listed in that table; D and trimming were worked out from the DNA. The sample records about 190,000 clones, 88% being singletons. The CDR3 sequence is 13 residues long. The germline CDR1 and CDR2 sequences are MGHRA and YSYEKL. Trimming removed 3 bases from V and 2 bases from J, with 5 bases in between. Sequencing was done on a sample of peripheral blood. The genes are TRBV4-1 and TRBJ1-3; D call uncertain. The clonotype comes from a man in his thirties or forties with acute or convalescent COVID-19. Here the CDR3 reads CASSHSPGNTIYF. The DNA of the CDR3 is TGCGCCAGCAGCCACTCTCCTGGAAACACCATATATTTT.